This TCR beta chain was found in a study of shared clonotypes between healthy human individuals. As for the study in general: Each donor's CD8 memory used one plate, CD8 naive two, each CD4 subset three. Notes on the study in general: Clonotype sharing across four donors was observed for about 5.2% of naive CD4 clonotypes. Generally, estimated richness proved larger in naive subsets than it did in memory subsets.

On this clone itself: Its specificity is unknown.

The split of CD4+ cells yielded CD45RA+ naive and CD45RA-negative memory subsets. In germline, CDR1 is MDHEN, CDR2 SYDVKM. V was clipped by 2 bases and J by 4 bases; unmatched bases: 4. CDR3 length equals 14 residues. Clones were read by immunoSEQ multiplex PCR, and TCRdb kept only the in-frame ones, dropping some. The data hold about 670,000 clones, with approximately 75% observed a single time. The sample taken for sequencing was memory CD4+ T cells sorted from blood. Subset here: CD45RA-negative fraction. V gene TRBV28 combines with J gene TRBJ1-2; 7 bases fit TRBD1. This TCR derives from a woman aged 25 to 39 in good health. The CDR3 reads CASSLGGTAYGYTF. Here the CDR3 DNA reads TGTGCCAGCAGTTTAGGTGGGACAGCCTATGGCTACACCTTC.